Included here is one T cell receptor beta chain sequence, with context. Some clones are missing from TCRdb's copy, which holds only in-frame ones; the method was immunoSEQ multiplex PCR. The sample holds approximately 210,000 clones, 85% to 90% seen once. The CDR3 sequence is 14 residues long. The germline V gene has CDR1 ENHRY and CDR2 SYGVKD. The V end was cut by 3 bases, the J end by 4 bases, with 10 bases between. These data are taken from a study of blood T cell repertoires in COVID-19. Overall study: Whether acute or convalescent, the COVID-19 samples came from the United States, Italy and Spain.

Material: peripheral blood. The TCR was taken from a young man with active or convalescent COVID-19. This chain uses TRBV10-3 with TRBJ1-3; D uncertain. The DNA for the CDR3 is TGTGCCATCAGTGATACCACATCGGGAAACACCATATATTTT. It yields the protein CAISDTTSGNTIYF.